This T cell receptor beta chain was recovered during a study of cytomegalovirus exposure and HLA in healthy donors. The study's findings and limits: Associated with cytomegalovirus, according to the listing, were around 170 TCR beta chains.

Germline loops: CDR1 MNHEY, CDR2 SVGAGI. Trimming removed 6 bases from V and 3 bases from J; junction bases left unmatched: 6. The CDR3 covers 14 residues. This clone was observed a single time. As yet, its antigen is unknown. Use of 60 Vbeta and 13 Jbeta primers characterized the PCR. Repertoires were generated with immunoSEQ multiplex PCR, while TCRdb's copy carries only in-frame clones and drops some. The data show roughly 180,000 clones, roughly 82% seen once. The chain recombines TRBV6-5 with TRBJ2-7; 9 bases are a match to TRBD1. The receptor comes from a girl aged 2-10 years in good health and CMV-seropositive. The sequencing input was PBMCs. The chain's CDR3 is CASSQPGQGYEQYF. The CDR3 nucleotides are TGTGCCAGCAGCCAACCGGGACAGGGCTACGAGCAGTACTTC.